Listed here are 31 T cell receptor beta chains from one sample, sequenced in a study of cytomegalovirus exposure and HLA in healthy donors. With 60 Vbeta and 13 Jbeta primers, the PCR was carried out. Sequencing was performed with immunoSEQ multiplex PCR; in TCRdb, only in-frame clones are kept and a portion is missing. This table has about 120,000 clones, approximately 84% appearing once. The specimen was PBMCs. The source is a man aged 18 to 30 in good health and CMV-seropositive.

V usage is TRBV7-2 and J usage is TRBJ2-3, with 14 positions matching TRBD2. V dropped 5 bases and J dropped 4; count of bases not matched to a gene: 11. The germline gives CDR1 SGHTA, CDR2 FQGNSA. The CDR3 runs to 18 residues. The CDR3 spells CASSRQTSGGALADTQYF. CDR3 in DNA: TGTGCCAGCAGCCGCCAGACTAGCGGGGGGGCCTTGGCAGATACGCAGTATTTT.

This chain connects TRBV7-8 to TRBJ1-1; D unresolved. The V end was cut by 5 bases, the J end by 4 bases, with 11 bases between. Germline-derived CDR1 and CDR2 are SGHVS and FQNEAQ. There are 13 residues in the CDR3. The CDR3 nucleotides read TGTGCCAGCAGCGCAAGTAGAGCCACTGAAGCTTTCTTT. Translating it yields CASSASRATEAFF.

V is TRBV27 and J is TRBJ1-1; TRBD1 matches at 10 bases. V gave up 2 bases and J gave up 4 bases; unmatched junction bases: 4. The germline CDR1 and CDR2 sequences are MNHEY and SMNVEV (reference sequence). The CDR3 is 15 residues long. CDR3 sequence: CASSLRDRGGTEAFF. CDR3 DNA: TGTGCCAGCAGTTTACGGGACAGGGGAGGCACTGAAGCTTTCTTT.

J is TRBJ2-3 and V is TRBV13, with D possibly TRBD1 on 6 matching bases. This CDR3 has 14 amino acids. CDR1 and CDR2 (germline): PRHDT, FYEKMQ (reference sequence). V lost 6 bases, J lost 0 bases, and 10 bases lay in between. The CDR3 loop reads CASRNGQSTDTQYF. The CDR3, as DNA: TGTGCCAGCAGGAATGGACAGAGCACAGATACGCAGTATTTT.

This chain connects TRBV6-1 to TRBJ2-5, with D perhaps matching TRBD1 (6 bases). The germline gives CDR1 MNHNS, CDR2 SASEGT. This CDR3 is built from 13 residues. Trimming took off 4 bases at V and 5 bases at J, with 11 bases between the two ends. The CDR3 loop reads CASSVRGWETQYF. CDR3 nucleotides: TGTGCCAGCAGTGTCAGGGGTTGGGAGACCCAGTACTTC.

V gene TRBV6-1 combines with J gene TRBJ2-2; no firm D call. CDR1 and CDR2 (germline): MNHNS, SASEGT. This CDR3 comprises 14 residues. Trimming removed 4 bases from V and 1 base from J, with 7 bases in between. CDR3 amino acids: CASSVWQNTGELFF. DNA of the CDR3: TGTGCCAGCAGTGTGTGGCAGAACACCGGGGAGCTGTTTTTT.

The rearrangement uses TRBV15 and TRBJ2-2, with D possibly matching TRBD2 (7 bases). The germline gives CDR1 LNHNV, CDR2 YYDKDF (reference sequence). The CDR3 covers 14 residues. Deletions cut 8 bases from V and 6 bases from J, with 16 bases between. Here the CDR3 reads CATLAGEGAGELFF. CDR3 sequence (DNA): TGTGCCACCCTGGCAGGGGAGGGGGCCGGGGAGCTGTTTTTT.

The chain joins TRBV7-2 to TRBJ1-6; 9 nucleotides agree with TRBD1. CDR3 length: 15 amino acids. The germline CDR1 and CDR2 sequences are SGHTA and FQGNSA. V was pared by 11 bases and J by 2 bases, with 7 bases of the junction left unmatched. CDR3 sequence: CAGSRQGAYNSPLHF. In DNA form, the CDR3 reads TGTGCCGGATCTCGACAGGGGGCCTATAATTCACCCCTCCACTTT.

The CDR3 DNA follows: TGCGCCAGCAGCGACCTGGGGGCTAGCGGGGGACAAGAGACCCAGTACTTC. Its protein product is CASSDLGASGGQETQYF. The chain has TRBV5-1 and TRBJ2-5, with 10 bases fitting TRBD2. This CDR3 spans 17 amino acids. Germline V gene sequence: CDR1 SGHRS, CDR2 YFSETQ. The junction had 11 bases not matched to a gene; V was cut back by 4 bases and J by 2 bases. The variable domain in full, completed from reference TRBV5-1 and TRBJ2-5, reads KAGVTQTPRYLIKTRGQQVTLSCSPISGHRSVSWYQQTPGQGLQFLFEYFSETQRNKGNFPGRFSGRQFSNSRSEMNVSTLELGDSALYLCASSDLGASGGQETQYFGPGTRLLVL.

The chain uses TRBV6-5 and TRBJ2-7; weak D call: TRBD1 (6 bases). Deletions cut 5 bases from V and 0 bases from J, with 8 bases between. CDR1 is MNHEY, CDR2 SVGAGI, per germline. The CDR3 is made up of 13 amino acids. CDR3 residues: CASSDRSSYEQYF. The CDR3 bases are TGTGCCAGCAGTGACAGGAGCTCCTACGAGCAGTACTTC.

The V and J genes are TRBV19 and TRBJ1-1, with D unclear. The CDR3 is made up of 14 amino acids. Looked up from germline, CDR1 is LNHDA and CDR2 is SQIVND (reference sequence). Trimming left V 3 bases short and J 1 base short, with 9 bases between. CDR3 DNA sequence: TGTGCCAGTAGTATTCGGAGATCGAACACTGAAGCTTTCTTT. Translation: CASSIRRSNTEAFF.

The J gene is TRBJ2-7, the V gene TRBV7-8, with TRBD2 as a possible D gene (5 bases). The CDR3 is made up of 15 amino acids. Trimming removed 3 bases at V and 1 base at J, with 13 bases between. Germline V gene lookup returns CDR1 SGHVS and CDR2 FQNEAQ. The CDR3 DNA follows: TGTGCCAGCAGCTTTCGGTCGTGGGAGTCCTACGAGCAGTACTTC. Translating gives CASSFRSWESYEQYF.

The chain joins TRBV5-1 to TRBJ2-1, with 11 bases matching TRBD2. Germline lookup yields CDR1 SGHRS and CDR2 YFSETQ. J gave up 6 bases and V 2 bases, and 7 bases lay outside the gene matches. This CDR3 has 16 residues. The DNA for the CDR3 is TGCGCCAGCAGCTTCACGGGTAGCGGGAGGGGCAATGAGCAGTTCTTC. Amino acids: CASSFTGSGRGNEQFF.

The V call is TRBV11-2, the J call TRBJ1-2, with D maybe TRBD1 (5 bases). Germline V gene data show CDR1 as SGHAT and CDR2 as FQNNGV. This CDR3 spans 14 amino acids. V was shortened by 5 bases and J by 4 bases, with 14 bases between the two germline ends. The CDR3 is CASSPRTDSYGYTF. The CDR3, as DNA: TGTGCCAGCAGCCCGCGAACAGACAGCTATGGCTACACCTTC.

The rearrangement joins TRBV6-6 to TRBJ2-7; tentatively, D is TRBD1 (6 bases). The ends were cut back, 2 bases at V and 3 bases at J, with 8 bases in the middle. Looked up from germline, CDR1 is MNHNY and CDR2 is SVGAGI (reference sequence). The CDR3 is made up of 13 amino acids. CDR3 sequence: CASSYEQGYEQYF. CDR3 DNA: TGTGCCAGCAGTTACGAACAGGGCTACGAGCAGTACTTC.

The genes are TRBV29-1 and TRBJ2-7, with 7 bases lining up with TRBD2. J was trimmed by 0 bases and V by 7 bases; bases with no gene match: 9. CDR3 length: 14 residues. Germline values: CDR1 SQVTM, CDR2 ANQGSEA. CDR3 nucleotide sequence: TGCAGCGCCGTCACCGGGGGGAGCTCCTACGAGCAGTACTTC. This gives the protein CSAVTGGSSYEQYF.

CDR3 DNA sequence: TGTGCCAGCAGCCTCAGGACAGGGATTTTGGGCACTGAAGCTTTCTTT. Residues: CASSLRTGILGTEAFF. The chain combines TRBV7-2 with TRBJ1-1, with 8 bases fitting TRBD1. V lost 5 bases, J lost 4 bases, and 12 bases stayed unmatched. The CDR3 totals 16 residues. CDR1 SGHTA and CDR2 FQGNSA come from the germline V gene.

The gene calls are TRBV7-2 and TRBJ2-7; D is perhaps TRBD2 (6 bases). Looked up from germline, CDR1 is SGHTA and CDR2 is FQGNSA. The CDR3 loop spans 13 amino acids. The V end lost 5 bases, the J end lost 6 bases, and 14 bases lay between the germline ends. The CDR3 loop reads CASSQAPGGEQYF. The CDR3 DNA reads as TGTGCCAGCAGCCAAGCCCCCGGGGGCGAGCAGTACTTC.

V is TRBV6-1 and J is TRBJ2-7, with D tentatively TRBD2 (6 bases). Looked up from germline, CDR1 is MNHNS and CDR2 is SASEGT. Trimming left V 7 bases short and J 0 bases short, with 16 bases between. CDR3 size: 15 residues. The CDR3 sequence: CASNRIAESSYEQYF. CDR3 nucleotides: TGTGCCAGCAACCGGATAGCGGAGAGCTCCTACGAGCAGTACTTC.

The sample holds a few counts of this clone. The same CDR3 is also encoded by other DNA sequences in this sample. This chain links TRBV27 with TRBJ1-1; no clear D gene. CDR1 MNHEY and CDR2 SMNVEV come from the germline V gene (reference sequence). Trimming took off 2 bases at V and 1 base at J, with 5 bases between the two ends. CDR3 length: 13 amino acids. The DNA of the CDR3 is TGTGCCAGCAGTTTAGGCAGGAACACTGAAGCTTTCTTT. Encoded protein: CASSLGRNTEAFF.

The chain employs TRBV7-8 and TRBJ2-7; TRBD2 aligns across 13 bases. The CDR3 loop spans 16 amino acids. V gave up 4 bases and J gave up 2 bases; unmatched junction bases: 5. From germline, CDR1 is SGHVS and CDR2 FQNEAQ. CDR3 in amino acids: CASSSGLAGSPYEQYF. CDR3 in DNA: TGTGCCAGCAGCTCGGGACTAGCGGGGAGTCCCTACGAGCAGTACTTC.

DNA for the CDR3: TGTGCCAGCAGTGACTCGGGACAGGCGGATACGCAGTATTTT. Protein product: CASSDSGQADTQYF. The V gene is TRBV6-4, the J gene TRBJ2-3; 8 bases line up with TRBD1. Germline V gene lookup returns CDR1 MRHNA and CDR2 SNTAGT. This CDR3 is 14 amino acids long. V lost 0 bases, J lost 6 bases, and 2 bases stayed unmatched.

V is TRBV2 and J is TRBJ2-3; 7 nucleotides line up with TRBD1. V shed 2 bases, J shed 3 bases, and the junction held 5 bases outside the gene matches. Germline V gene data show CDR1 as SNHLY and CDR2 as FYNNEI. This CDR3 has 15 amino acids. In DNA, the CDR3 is TGTGCCAGCAGTGAAATGGGACAGACAACAGATACGCAGTATTTT. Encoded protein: CASSEMGQTTDTQYF.

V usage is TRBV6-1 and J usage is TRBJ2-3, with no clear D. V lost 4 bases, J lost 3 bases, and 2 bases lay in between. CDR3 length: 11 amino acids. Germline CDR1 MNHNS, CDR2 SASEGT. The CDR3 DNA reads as TGTGCCAGCAGTGCGACAGATACGCAGTATTTT. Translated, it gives CASSATDTQYF.

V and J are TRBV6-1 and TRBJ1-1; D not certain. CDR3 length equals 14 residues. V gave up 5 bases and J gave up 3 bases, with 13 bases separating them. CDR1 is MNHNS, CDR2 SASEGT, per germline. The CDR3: CASSHPSRDTEAFF. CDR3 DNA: TGTGCCAGCAGTCACCCCTCCCGGGACACTGAAGCTTTCTTT.

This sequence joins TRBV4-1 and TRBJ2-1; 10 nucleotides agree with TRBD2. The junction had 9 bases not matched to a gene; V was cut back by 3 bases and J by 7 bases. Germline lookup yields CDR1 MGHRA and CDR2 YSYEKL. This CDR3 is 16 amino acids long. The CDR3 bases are TGCGCCAGCAGCCAGATAGGTAGCGGGGGGCGGAATGAGCAGTTCTTC. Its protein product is CASSQIGSGGRNEQFF.

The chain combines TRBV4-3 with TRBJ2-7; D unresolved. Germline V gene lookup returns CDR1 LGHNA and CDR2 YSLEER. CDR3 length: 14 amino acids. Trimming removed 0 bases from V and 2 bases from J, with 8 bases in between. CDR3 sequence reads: CASSQDYSPYEQYF. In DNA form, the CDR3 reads TGCGCCAGCAGCCAAGATTACAGCCCCTACGAGCAGTACTTC.

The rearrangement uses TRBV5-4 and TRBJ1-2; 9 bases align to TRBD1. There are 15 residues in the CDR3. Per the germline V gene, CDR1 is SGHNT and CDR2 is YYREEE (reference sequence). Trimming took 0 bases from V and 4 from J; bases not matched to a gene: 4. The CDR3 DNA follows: TGTGCCAGCAGCTTGGGACAGGGGGGTGGCTATGGCTACACCTTC. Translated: CASSLGQGGGYGYTF.

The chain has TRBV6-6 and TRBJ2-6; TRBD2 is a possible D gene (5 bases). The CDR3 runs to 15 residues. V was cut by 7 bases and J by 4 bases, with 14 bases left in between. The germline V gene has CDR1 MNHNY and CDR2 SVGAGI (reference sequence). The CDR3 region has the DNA TGTGCCAGCATTAACGGAGGAGCCGGGGCCAACGTCCTGACTTTC. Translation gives CASINGGAGANVLTF.

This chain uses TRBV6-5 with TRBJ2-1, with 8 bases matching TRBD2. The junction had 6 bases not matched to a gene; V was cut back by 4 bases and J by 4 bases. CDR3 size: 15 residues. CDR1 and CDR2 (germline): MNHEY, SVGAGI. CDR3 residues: CASSSREGNYNEQFF. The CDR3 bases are TGTGCCAGCAGTTCACGGGAGGGAAATTACAATGAGCAGTTCTTC.

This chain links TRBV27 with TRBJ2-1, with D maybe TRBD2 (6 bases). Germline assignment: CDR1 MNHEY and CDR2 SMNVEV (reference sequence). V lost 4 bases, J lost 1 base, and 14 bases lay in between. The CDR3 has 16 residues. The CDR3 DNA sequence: TGTGCCAGCAGTTACCGCGCTAGCGTTTCCTACAATGAGCAGTTCTTC. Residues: CASSYRASVSYNEQFF.